These 31 T cell receptor beta chains share one sample of origin, sequenced in a study of blood T cell repertoires in COVID-19. Sequencing was performed with immunoSEQ multiplex PCR; in TCRdb, only in-frame clones are kept and a portion is missing. In the table there are over 350,000 clones, 85% to 90% of which are singletons. The specimen was PBMCs or T cells enriched from blood (not recorded which). These receptors were obtained from a woman aged 18-29 years who had recovered from COVID-19.

This rearrangement joins TRBV6-2 or TRBV6-3 to TRBJ1-1, with 8 nucleotides matching TRBD1. CDR1 and CDR2 (germline): MNHEY, SVGEGT. The CDR3 consists of 15 residues. The V segment lost 5 bases and the J segment 5 bases; nucleotides outside the gene matches: 10. The CDR3 nucleotides are TGTGCCAGCAGTCCCCCTCGGACAGGGAGAACTGAAGCTTTCTTT. The encoded protein is CASSPPRTGRTEAFF.

The rearrangement uses TRBV6-2 or TRBV6-3 and TRBJ2-7, with unresolved D. Trimming left V 6 bases short and J 5 bases short, with 11 bases between. The CDR3 extends over 12 amino acids. In germline, CDR1 is MNHEY, CDR2 SVGEGT. CDR3 nucleotide sequence: TGTGCCAGCAGCCCGCGGCCCCACGAGCAGTACTTC. It encodes CASSPRPHEQYF.

The chain combines TRBV5-6 with TRBJ1-6, with D possibly TRBD1 on 5 matching bases. CDR3 length: 17 amino acids. The V and J ends lost 4 bases and 0 bases respectively, with 14 bases between them. Germline CDR1 is SGHDT and CDR2 is YYEEEE. CDR3 amino acids: CASSGIGTASYNSPLHF. In nucleotides, the CDR3 is TGTGCCAGCAGCGGAATAGGGACTGCCTCCTATAATTCACCCCTCCACTTT.

The V call is TRBV7-8, the J call TRBJ1-5; D is undetermined. This CDR3 contains 15 residues. From germline, CDR1 is SGHVS and CDR2 FQNEAQ. The V end was cut by 0 bases, the J end by 0 bases, with 6 bases between. The CDR3 loop reads CASSLAADSNQPQHF. In DNA, the CDR3 is TGTGCCAGCAGCTTAGCGGCGGATAGCAATCAGCCCCAGCATTTT.

The chain's CDR3 is CASSVNWWGGKTDGYTF. In DNA form, the CDR3 reads TGTGCCAGCAGCGTAAATTGGTGGGGAGGGAAAACTGATGGCTACACCTTC. V gene TRBV9 combines with J gene TRBJ1-2; D is unresolved. The CDR3 consists of 17 residues. The V end lost 1 base, the J end lost 6 bases, and 22 bases lay between the germline ends. Per germline, CDR1 SGDLS and CDR2 YYNGEE.

Concerning this clone itself: This specimen includes other DNA sequences encoding the same CDR3. The chain links TRBV3-1 (or the pseudogene TRBV3-2) to TRBJ1-5; 7 nucleotides agree with TRBD1. Germline V CDR1 and CDR2: LGHDT, YNNKEL (reference sequence). The ends lost 4 bases at V and 4 bases at J; junction bases unmatched: 1. This CDR3 has 13 residues. CDR3 DNA sequence: TGTGCCAGCAGCCGACAGGGAAATCAGCCCCAGCATTTT. Its protein product is CASSRQGNQPQHF.

The chain uses TRBV7-9 and TRBJ2-1; D unresolved. V lost 3 bases to trimming and J lost 7 bases, with 10 bases between them. CDR3 length: 13 amino acids. Germline V gene sequence: CDR1 SEHNR, CDR2 FQNEAQ (reference sequence). The DNA of the CDR3 is TGTGCCAGCAGCTTTCAAGCGAGTAATGAGCAGTTCTTC. Translated, it gives CASSFQASNEQFF.

This clone has only one observation. The J gene is TRBJ1-5, the V gene TRBV27, with 7 positions matching TRBD1. This CDR3 is 17 amino acids long. V shed 1 base and J 4 bases; nucleotides not matched to a gene: 10. The V gene's germline CDR1 is MNHEY and CDR2 SMNVEV (reference sequence). The CDR3 DNA is TGTGCCAGCAGTTTATTCAATGACAGGGTCTATAATCAGCCCCAGCATTTT. It specifies CASSLFNDRVYNQPQHF.

The V and J genes are TRBV28 and TRBJ1-1, with TRBD1 as a possible D gene (6 bases). The CDR3 runs 15 residues. V was clipped by 5 bases and J by 1 base, with 14 bases between them. Germline V CDR1 and CDR2: MDHEN, SYDVKM. The CDR3 DNA reads as TGTGCCAGCAGTCCGGGACAAGGCCGGAACACTGAAGCTTTCTTT. It translates to CASSPGQGRNTEAFF. Using reference TRBV28 and TRBJ1-1 for the parts outside the CDR3, the full variable domain is DVKVTQSSRYLVKRTGEKVFLECVQDMDHENMFWYRQDPGLGLRLIYFSYDVKMKEKGDIPEGYSVSREKKERFSLILESASTNQTSMYLCASSPGQGRNTEAFFGQGTRLTVV.

V is TRBV27 and J is TRBJ2-7, with D unresolved. The CDR3 is 13 residues long. Germline lookup yields CDR1 MNHEY and CDR2 SMNVEV (reference sequence). V was trimmed by 3 bases and J by 2 bases, leaving 8 bases between them. CDR3 nucleotide sequence: TGTGCCAGCAGTTTGTCGGTTCCCTACGAGCAGTACTTC. Protein: CASSLSVPYEQYF.

The gene calls are TRBV18 and TRBJ2-5, with D maybe TRBD2 (6 bases). The CDR3 is 13 residues long. CDR1 and CDR2 (germline): KGHSH, LQKENI. V lost 5 bases and J 1 base, leaving 8 bases between the germline ends. CDR3 in DNA: TGTGCCAGCTCAATAGCGGTCCAAGAGACCCAGTACTTC. Its protein product is CASSIAVQETQYF.

This clone has just one count. The CDR3 region has the DNA TGTGCCAGCAGCTTTATCAGCGGGGCCCGTCAAGAGACCCAGTACTTC. It is translated as CASSFISGARQETQYF. The rearrangement links TRBV7-9 to TRBJ2-5; 7 nucleotides line up with TRBD2. Germline V gives CDR1 SEHNR, CDR2 FQNEAQ (reference sequence). J lost 2 bases, V lost 3 bases, and 9 bases had no gene match. This CDR3 is built from 16 residues.

This rearrangement joins TRBV3-1 (or the pseudogene TRBV3-2) to TRBJ1-4; 8 bases are shared with TRBD1. V shed 5 bases, J shed 8 bases, and the junction held 10 bases outside the gene matches. The CDR3 runs 15 residues. Germline CDR1 and CDR2: LGHDT and YNNKEL (reference sequence). The CDR3, as DNA: TGTGCCAGCAGCGGACGCGGACAGGGTGGCGAAAAACTGTTTTTT. Amino acid sequence: CASSGRGQGGEKLFF.

This clone was seen a single time. The J gene is TRBJ1-2, the V gene TRBV4-2, with D perhaps matching TRBD1 (5 bases). From germline, CDR1 is LGHNA and CDR2 YNFKEQ. Trimming stripped 7 bases from V and 0 bases from J, with 24 bases between. The CDR3 runs 18 residues. CDR3: CASTRKGGGRGSNYGYTF. As DNA, the CDR3 is TGTGCCAGCACCCGAAAGGGCGGGGGTAGAGGGTCTAACTATGGCTACACCTTC.

This chain connects TRBV20-1 to TRBJ1-2, with no clear D. Germline CDR1 reads DFQATT; CDR2 reads SNEGSKA (reference sequence). Trimming removed 3 bases from V and 0 bases from J, with 8 bases in between. This CDR3 is 13 amino acids long. The CDR3 DNA is TGCAGTGCTAGTGGTACGGCTAACTATGGCTACACCTTC. This gives the protein CSASGTANYGYTF.

This chain connects TRBV7-2 to TRBJ2-4; maybe TRBD2 (5 bases). The CDR3 totals 16 residues. Germline lookup yields CDR1 SGHTA and CDR2 FQGNSA. V was clipped by 3 bases and J by 0 bases, with 12 bases between them. The CDR3 loop is CASSLRVGLAKNIQYF. CDR3 DNA sequence: TGTGCCAGCAGCTTGAGGGTGGGATTAGCCAAAAACATTCAGTACTTC. The whole variable domain, filled in from reference TRBV7-2 and TRBJ2-4, reads GAGVSQSPSNKVTEKGKDVELRCDPISGHTALYWYRQSLGQGLEFLIYFQGNSAPDKSGLPSDRFSAERTGGSVSTLTIQRTQQEDSAVYLCASSLRVGLAKNIQYFGAGTRLSVL.

This clone was seen a handful of times. V usage is TRBV28 and J usage is TRBJ1-2; tentatively, D is TRBD1 (5 bases). The CDR3 runs 16 residues. The V gene's germline CDR1 is MDHEN and CDR2 SYDVKM. The V end lost 1 base, the J end lost 4 bases, and 16 bases lay between the germline ends. Here the CDR3 reads CASSLFRPSTAYGYTF. DNA for the CDR3: TGTGCCAGCAGTTTATTCCGTCCCTCGACAGCCTATGGCTACACCTTC.

The rearrangement uses TRBV9 and TRBJ1-3, with unresolved D. V gave up 2 bases and J gave up 2 bases, with 8 bases separating them. Germline assignment: CDR1 SGDLS and CDR2 YYNGEE. The CDR3 consists of 14 residues. The CDR3 bases are TGTGCCAGCAGCGTTGCACTTACTGGAAACACCATATATTTT. Translating gives CASSVALTGNTIYF.

This chain joins TRBV15 and TRBJ1-4, with TRBD1 identical over 7 bases. The germline CDR1 and CDR2 sequences are LNHNV and YYDKDF (reference sequence). The CDR3 sequence is 14 residues long. V was clipped by 3 bases and J by 10 bases; unmatched bases: 8. Written as DNA, the CDR3 is TGTGCCACCAGCAGGGCCCGGGACAGAGGAAAACTGTTTTTT. Translated: CATSRARDRGKLFF.

This clone was observed a handful of times. This chain links TRBV2 with TRBJ1-1; 8 bases align to TRBD1. The ends lost 7 bases at V and 6 bases at J; junction bases unmatched: 10. Germline assignment: CDR1 SNHLY and CDR2 FYNNEI. CDR3 length: 14 residues. CDR3 protein: CASNERTGRAEAFF. In nucleotides, the CDR3 is TGTGCCAGCAACGAGCGGACAGGGAGAGCTGAAGCTTTCTTT.

This chain links TRBV6-5 with TRBJ1-1; a weak D match, TRBD1 (5 bases). Trimming removed 4 bases at V and 3 bases at J, with 9 bases between. The CDR3 totals 13 residues. Germline V CDR1 and CDR2: MNHEY, SVGAGI. The CDR3 sequence: CASSSRVDTEAFF. In DNA, the CDR3 is TGTGCCAGCAGTTCCAGGGTCGACACTGAAGCTTTCTTT.

The V call is TRBV5-6, the J call TRBJ2-1; TRBD2 might be the D (7 bases). Germline V CDR1 and CDR2: SGHDT, YYEEEE. The length of the CDR3 is 17 residues. The germline V and J ends were trimmed by 0 bases and 2 bases, with 15 bases remaining between them. CDR3: CASSLGPPGGPYNEQFF. CDR3 coding DNA: TGTGCCAGCAGCTTGGGGCCCCCCGGGGGGCCCTACAATGAGCAGTTCTTC.

This chain connects TRBV6-5 to TRBJ2-7; 7 bases are shared with TRBD1. Germline CDR1 reads MNHEY; CDR2 reads SVGAGI. The CDR3 runs 12 residues. The V and J ends lost 10 bases and 4 bases, in that order; junction bases with no gene match: 7. The CDR3 DNA reads TGTGCCACCTTGGGGACAGTTTACGAGCAGTACTTC. This codes for CATLGTVYEQYF.

The CDR3 region is CSAVDSGDYEQYF. DNA for the CDR3: TGCAGCGCTGTGGACAGTGGAGACTACGAGCAGTACTTC. The chain uses TRBV29-1 and TRBJ2-7; a weak D match, TRBD1 (6 bases). The CDR3 runs 13 residues. Looked up from germline, CDR1 is SQVTM and CDR2 is ANQGSEA. V dropped 7 bases and J dropped 3 bases, with 16 bases sitting between them.

This sequence joins TRBV2 and TRBJ1-1; a weak D match, TRBD1 (6 bases). V was pared by 7 bases and J by 5 bases, with 14 bases between. This CDR3 spans 13 amino acids. CDR1 and CDR2 from the germline V gene are SNHLY and FYNNEI. The DNA of the CDR3 is TGTGCCAGCACCAAAGAAGGGGGAACTGAAGCTTTCTTT. It specifies CASTKEGGTEAFF. Combining the CDR3 with reference TRBV2 and TRBJ1-1 gives the whole variable domain EPEVTQTPSHQVTQMGQEVILRCVPISNHLYFYWYRQILGQKVEFLVSFYNNEISEKSEIFDDQFSVERPDGSNFTLKIRSTKLEDSAMYFCASTKEGGTEAFFGQGTRLTVV.

J is TRBJ2-5 and V is TRBV11-1, with 7 bases identical to TRBD2. The germline V gene has CDR1 SGHAT and CDR2 FQDESV (reference sequence). This CDR3 has 12 residues. J gave up 2 bases and V 10 bases, and 4 bases lay outside the gene matches. CDR3 coding DNA: TGTGCCATCCAGGGAGGGCAAGAGACCCAGTACTTC. Translated, it gives CAIQGGQETQYF. Full variable domain (remainder filled in from reference TRBV11-1 and TRBJ2-5): EAEVAQSPRYKITEKSQAVAFWCDPISGHATLYWYRQILGQGPELLVQFQDESVVDDSQLPKDRFSAERLKGVDSTLKIQPAELGDSAMYLCAIQGGQETQYFGPGTRLLVL.

The gene calls are TRBV28 and TRBJ1-6; possible D gene TRBD1, 6 bases. V was trimmed by 6 bases and J by 10 bases, leaving 13 bases between them. The CDR3 runs 13 residues. CDR1 and CDR2 (germline): MDHEN, SYDVKM. The DNA of the CDR3 is TGTGCCAGCAGGATCGGACAGAAATCACCCCTCCACTTT. Protein: CASRIGQKSPLHF. The entire variable domain, with the rest obtained from reference TRBV28 and TRBJ1-6, is as follows: DVKVTQSSRYLVKRTGEKVFLECVQDMDHENMFWYRQDPGLGLRLIYFSYDVKMKEKGDIPEGYSVSREKKERFSLILESASTNQTSMYLCASRIGQKSPLHFGNGTRLTVT.

The gene calls are TRBV19 and TRBJ2-7, with D possibly matching TRBD2 (7 bases). Per the germline V gene, CDR1 is LNHDA and CDR2 is SQIVND (reference sequence). CDR3 length equals 15 residues. V was pared by 3 bases and J by 7 bases, with 19 bases between. In DNA form, the CDR3 reads TGTGCCAGTAGTATTAAGGGCCGGGGAGGGGGTGAGCAGTACTTC. Its protein is CASSIKGRGGGEQYF. The full variable domain, with the rest looked up from reference TRBV19 and TRBJ2-7, is DGGITQSPKYLFRKEGQNVTLSCEQNLNHDAMYWYRQDPGQGLRLIYYSQIVNDFQKGDIAEGYSVSREKKESFPLTVTSAQKNPTAFYLCASSIKGRGGGEQYFGPGTRLTVT.

The chain recombines TRBV7-2 with TRBJ2-7; D remains ambiguous. Between the trimmed V and J ends, which lost 4 bases and 4 bases, there was a span of 11 bases. This CDR3 spans 13 amino acids. Germline V gives CDR1 SGHTA, CDR2 FQGNSA. This CDR3 reads CASSSEVRYEQYF. The CDR3 nucleotides read TGTGCCAGCAGCTCTGAGGTGAGGTACGAGCAGTACTTC.

This sequence joins TRBV6-5 and TRBJ1-3; tentative D call: TRBD1 (6 bases). In germline, CDR1 is MNHEY, CDR2 SVGAGI. Deletions cut 2 bases from V and 4 bases from J, with 12 bases between. The CDR3 runs 15 residues. CDR3 sequence reads: CASSYGGLGGNTIYF. CDR3 DNA: TGTGCCAGCAGTTACGGGGGCTTAGGAGGAAACACCATATATTTT.

The chain recombines TRBV2 with TRBJ1-1, with 7 nucleotides matching TRBD1. This CDR3 is built from 15 residues. With 11 bases clipped from V and 0 bases from J, the junction kept 12 bases outside the gene matches. Germline V gives CDR1 SNHLY, CDR2 FYNNEI. This CDR3 reads CAGYWGQTVNTEAFF. DNA of the CDR3: TGTGCCGGGTACTGGGGACAGACTGTGAACACTGAAGCTTTCTTT.